The 21 T cell receptor beta chains below all came from one sample that was sequenced in a study of cytomegalovirus exposure and HLA in healthy donors. PCR involved 60 Vbeta and 13 Jbeta primers. Assay: immunoSEQ multiplex PCR; the TCRdb copy retains only in-frame clones and omits some. The sample lists some 130,000 clones, around a tenth occurring once. Sequenced: PBMCs. These receptors originate from a man aged 50 to 59 in good health and CMV-seronegative.

The chain combines TRBV11-2 with TRBJ1-2; 7 bases are a match to TRBD1. The germline gives CDR1 SGHAT, CDR2 FQNNGV. V was clipped by 4 bases and J by 3 bases; unmatched bases: 17. This CDR3 region has 18 residues. In nucleotides, the CDR3 is TGTGCCAGCAGCTCCCTAAGGGACAGAGCACTAAAAGACTATGGCTACACCTTC. Translating gives CASSSLRDRALKDYGYTF. Together with reference TRBV11-2 and TRBJ1-2, the CDR3 gives the full variable domain: EAGVAQSPRYKIIEKRQSVAFWCNPISGHATLYWYQQILGQGPKLLIQFQNNGVVDDSQLPKDRFSAERLKGVDSTLKIQPAKLEDSAVYLCASSSLRDRALKDYGYTFGSGTRLTVV.

The rearrangement links TRBV5-1 to TRBJ2-1; a possible D gene is TRBD2 (6 bases). Germline V gene data show CDR1 as SGHRS and CDR2 as YFSETQ. There are 15 residues in the CDR3. V shed 0 bases and J shed 4 bases, with 11 bases lying between them. The CDR3 loop reads CASSLVIADYNEQFF. In DNA form, the CDR3 reads TGCGCCAGCAGCTTGGTAATAGCGGATTACAATGAGCAGTTCTTC.

The table lists this clone with a few counts. V usage is TRBV5-1 and J usage is TRBJ2-3; 9 bases match TRBD2. This CDR3 has 15 amino acids. In germline, CDR1 is SGHRS, CDR2 YFSETQ. V gave up 4 bases and J gave up 2 bases; unmatched junction bases: 5. CDR3 DNA: TGCGCCAGCAGCCCCTTAGCGGGAGACACAGATACGCAGTATTTT. Its translation: CASSPLAGDTDTQYF.

This clone was seen more than once but under ten times. The rearrangement joins TRBV19 to TRBJ2-1; 7 bases are a match to TRBD2. Per germline, CDR1 LNHDA and CDR2 SQIVND (reference sequence). The CDR3 length is 15 residues. The J segment lost 1 base and the V segment lost 6 bases, leaving 6 bases of the junction unmatched. The CDR3 sequence is CASSRQGLSYNEQFF. The CDR3, as DNA: TGTGCCAGTAGCCGCCAGGGACTATCCTACAATGAGCAGTTCTTC.

The CDR3 bases are TGTGCCATCAACGCCGGGACTCCCGGCACCGGGGAGCTGTTTTTT. This encodes CAINAGTPGTGELFF. V gene TRBV10-3 combines with J gene TRBJ2-2, with a tentative D call TRBD2 (6 bases). V was shortened by 7 bases and J by 4 bases, with 16 bases between the two germline ends. The CDR3 consists of 15 residues. CDR1 is ENHRY, CDR2 SYGVKD, per germline.

This clone appeared a few times. Germline is not matched at one junction end, which may reflect a read error. The chain combines TRBV11-2 with TRBJ2-1, with D tentatively TRBD1 (5 bases). The CDR3 is 16 residues long. Per germline, CDR1 SGHAT and CDR2 FQNNGV. The CDR3, as DNA: TGTGCCAGCAGCCCGAGGCCCGTTGGGTTGGACAAAGAGCAGTTCTTC. Protein: CASSPRPVGLDKEQFF.

This clone was detected a few times. V gene TRBV29-1 combines with J gene TRBJ2-7, with TRBD1 matching 9 bases. J lost 5 bases, V lost 4 bases, and 6 bases had no gene match. Looked up from germline, CDR1 is SQVTM and CDR2 is ANQGSEA. CDR3 size: 13 residues. The CDR3 loop is CSVVGQGRDEQYF. The CDR3 DNA follows: TGCAGCGTTGTCGGACAGGGGAGGGACGAGCAGTACTTC.

DNA for the CDR3: TGTGCCAGCAGTTACCCAGCTATGACAGGGGGCTGGACTGAAGCTTTCTTT. This gives the protein CASSYPAMTGGWTEAFF. The V call is TRBV6-4, the J call TRBJ1-1, with TRBD1 matching over 10 bases. Looked up from germline, CDR1 is MRHNA and CDR2 is SNTAGT. V lost 5 bases and J lost 5; bases outside the gene matches: 14. The CDR3 contains 17 residues.

CDR3 coding DNA: TGTGCCAGCCAGGAGGGGACAGTAAGGGCCGGGGAGCTGTTTTTT. Amino acids: CASQEGTVRAGELFF. The chain combines TRBV2 with TRBJ2-2; maybe TRBD1 (7 bases). Trimming left V 8 bases short and J 6 bases short, with 19 bases between. This CDR3 is 15 amino acids long. Germline V gene sequence: CDR1 SNHLY, CDR2 FYNNEI.

The chain employs TRBV7-9 and TRBJ2-4; 7 bases fit TRBD1. Losses at the gene ends were 5 bases for V and 2 bases for J; bases not matched to a gene: 6. The CDR3 consists of 15 residues. CDR1 and CDR2 (germline): SEHNR, FQNEAQ (reference sequence). CDR3 DNA sequence: TGTGCCAGCAGCCAACAGACAGGGTCCAAAAACATTCAGTACTTC. This gives the protein CASSQQTGSKNIQYF.

This clone was found a few times. This chain connects TRBV30 to TRBJ2-1; D is perhaps TRBD2 (5 bases). The CDR3 runs 14 residues. The germline CDR1 and CDR2 sequences are GTSNPN and SVGIG (reference sequence). The V end lost 0 bases, the J end lost 6 bases, and 12 bases lay between the germline ends. The DNA of the CDR3 is TGTGCCTGGAGTGTTCTCCCCACTAGCAATGAGCAGTTCTTC. This translates into CAWSVLPTSNEQFF.

The chain employs TRBV6-5 and TRBJ2-2, with D possibly matching TRBD2 (6 bases). The CDR3 totals 14 residues. Germline loops: CDR1 MNHEY, CDR2 SVGAGI. Between the trimmed V and J ends, which lost 2 bases and 6 bases, there was a span of 10 bases. CDR3 residues: CASSYGGDSGELFF. In nucleotides, the CDR3 is TGTGCCAGCAGTTACGGTGGGGACTCCGGGGAGCTGTTTTTT.

The sample holds a few counts of this clone. The rearrangement joins TRBV6-6 to TRBJ1-2; TRBD1 is a possible D gene (6 bases). V gave up 6 bases and J gave up 1 base, with 15 bases separating them. CDR1 MNHNY and CDR2 SVGAGI come from the germline V gene (reference sequence). There are 15 residues in the CDR3. CDR3 nucleotide sequence: TGTGCCAGCAGCGTGGGGGGGCGTGATAACTATGGCTACACCTTC. Its translation: CASSVGGRDNYGYTF.

The table lists this clone with a few counts. V and J are TRBV2 and TRBJ1-1; 10 bases agree with TRBD1. This CDR3 has 13 amino acids. CDR1 SNHLY and CDR2 FYNNEI come from the germline V gene. The J segment lost 6 bases and the V segment lost 8 bases, leaving 6 bases of the junction unmatched. CDR3 DNA: TGTGCCAGCCCGGGACAGGGGTCCCCTGAAGCTTTCTTT. It yields the protein CASPGQGSPEAFF.

This chain connects TRBV18 to TRBJ1-1, with 7 bases that match TRBD1. CDR1 and CDR2 (germline): KGHSH, LQKENI. V shed 6 bases and J 8 bases; nucleotides not matched to a gene: 6. This CDR3 is built from 12 residues. This chain's CDR3 is CASSSGQAEAFF. The CDR3 DNA is TGTGCCAGCTCGTCTGGACAGGCCGAAGCTTTCTTT. Based on the CDR3 plus reference TRBV18 and TRBJ1-1, the full variable domain is NAGVMQNPRHLVRRRGQEARLRCSPMKGHSHVYWYRQLPEEGLKFMVYLQKENIIDESGMPKERFSAEFPKEGPSILRIQQVVRGDSAAYFCASSSGQAEAFFGQGTRLTVV.

The chain links TRBV12-5 to TRBJ2-3; a possible D gene is TRBD2 (5 bases). This CDR3 is built from 16 residues. With 5 bases removed from V and 1 base from J, the gap between germline ends came to 16 bases. In germline, CDR1 is LGHNT, CDR2 FRNRAP. CDR3 sequence (DNA): TGTGCTAGTGGTACTACCCGCGAGGGCGGCACAGATACGCAGTATTTT. Its translation: CASGTTREGGTDTQYF.

This clone was observed a few times. The chain carries TRBV5-5 and TRBJ2-7, with 7 nucleotides matching TRBD1. The CDR3 contains 15 residues. V trimming: 5 bases; J trimming: 2 bases; junction bases outside the gene matches: 10. CDR1 SGHKS and CDR2 YYEKEE come from the germline V gene (reference sequence). Here the CDR3 reads CASSRATGPTYEQYF. DNA of the CDR3: TGTGCCAGCAGTCGCGCGACAGGGCCAACCTACGAGCAGTACTTC.

Remarks on this clone: In the same sample, other DNA sequences code for this CDR3. CDR3 loop: CASSLGTSVDEQFF. The CDR3 region has the DNA TGTGCCAGCAGCTTAGGGACTAGCGTCGATGAGCAGTTCTTC. V and J are TRBV7-3 and TRBJ2-1, with 10 nucleotides matching TRBD2. Germline V gene lookup returns CDR1 SGHTA and CDR2 FQGTGA. This CDR3 is 14 amino acids long. The trim removed 2 bases at V and 8 bases at J, leaving 3 bases unmatched.

The chain employs TRBV6-5 and TRBJ1-2, with D unresolved. Germline-derived CDR1 and CDR2 are MNHEY and SVGAGI. The CDR3 totals 13 residues. With 7 bases removed from V and 8 bases from J, the gap between germline ends came to 17 bases. The CDR3 region is CASTSDTPGGYTF. CDR3 bases: TGTGCCAGCACCTCAGACACCCCGGGGGGCTACACCTTC.

This clone turned up a few times. This chain uses TRBV13 with TRBJ2-7; 8 bases match TRBD1. V was clipped by 5 bases and J by 2 bases; unmatched bases: 5. Germline CDR1 PRHDT, CDR2 FYEKMQ (reference sequence). The CDR3 loop spans 14 amino acids. CDR3 amino acids: CASSAGQGPYEQYF. As DNA, the CDR3 is TGTGCCAGCAGCGCAGGACAGGGTCCCTACGAGCAGTACTTC.

This clone was seen a handful of times. The gene calls are TRBV9 and TRBJ1-1; 8 bases fit TRBD1. Germline lookup yields CDR1 SGDLS and CDR2 YYNGEE. The CDR3 has 14 amino acids. V lost 3 bases and J lost 4; bases outside the gene matches: 5. CDR3 sequence (DNA): TGTGCCAGCAGCGCGGACAGGGCGAGCACTGAAGCTTTCTTT. This translates into CASSADRASTEAFF.